A selection of T cell receptor beta chains follows, all from one sample in a study of T cells after yellow fever vaccination. Each CDR3 protein gets one entry after TCRdb re-called the 5' RACE reads with MiXCR. The sample holds 350,000 to 450,000 distinct CDR3 sequences, roughly 20% seen once. The specimen was PBMCs, collected before the yellow fever booster vaccination. All receptors come from a man younger than 35 who received the YFV17D yellow fever vaccine. Each CDR3 is given with its conserved first and last residue. The order of the fields is D gene, clone size, V gene, J gene, CDR3 protein, CDR3 DNA. D genes are given only for firm matches. Rows may omit the clone size; those that give it use once, few, many or a size class.

-	few	TRBV12-3/TRBV12-4	TRBJ1-1	CASSFGLINTEAFF	TGTGCCAGCAGCTTCGGACTGATCAACACTGAAGCTTTCTTT
-	few	TRBV6-5	TRBJ1-1	CASTDSGGLNTEAFF	TGTGCCAGCACCGACAGTGGGGGCCTGAACACTGAAGCTTTCTTT
-	few	TRBV6-5	TRBJ2-7	CASRATDHYEQYF	TGTGCCAGCAGGGCGACAGATCACTACGAGCAGTACTTC
TRBD1	-	TRBV15	TRBJ1-5	CATSRNRDRGDGQPQHF	TGTGCCACCAGCAGAAACCGGGACAGGGGCGATGGTCAGCCCCAGCATTTT
-	few	TRBV19	TRBJ1-5	CASRGFKPYQPQHF	TGTGCCAGTAGGGGCTTCAAGCCATATCAGCCCCAGCATTTT
-	few	TRBV12-3/TRBV12-4	TRBJ1-4	CASSSGSGANEKLFF	TGTGCCAGCAGTTCCGGTTCAGGGGCTAATGAAAAACTGTTTTTT
-	once	TRBV3-1	TRBJ1-2	CASSQDMNNYGYTF	TGTGCCAGCAGCCAAGATATGAATAACTATGGCTACACCTTC
-	few	TRBV6-5	TRBJ2-1	CASSLPRGDEQFF	TGTGCCAGCAGCCTACCACGGGGTGATGAGCAGTTCTTC
-	few	TRBV15	TRBJ2-2	CATSRDWDNTGELFF	TGTGCCACCAGCAGAGATTGGGACAACACCGGGGAGCTGTTTTTT
-	-	TRBV7-2	TRBJ1-2	CASSLRTASYGGYTF	TGTGCCAGCAGCTTGAGGACGGCCAGTTACGGAGGCTACACCTTC
TRBD2	-	TRBV29-1	TRBJ2-1	CSVDGASGGHYNEQFF	TGCAGCGTTGACGGAGCTAGCGGGGGGCACTACAATGAGCAGTTCTTC
-	few	TRBV7-6	TRBJ2-3	CASTPSGEIDTQYF	TGTGCCAGCACGCCGTCCGGGGAAATTGATACGCAGTATTTT
TRBD1	-	TRBV4-1	TRBJ1-6	CASSQGRGTENSPLHF	TGCGCCAGCAGCCAAGGGCGGGGGACAGAAAATTCACCCCTCCACTTT
-	few	TRBV5-1	TRBJ2-2	CASSLVAGADTGELFF	TGCGCCAGCAGCTTGGTGGCAGGGGCGGACACCGGGGAGCTGTTTTTT
-	few	TRBV7-8	TRBJ2-3	CASSLQASTDTQYF	TGTGCCAGCAGCTTACAGGCTAGCACAGATACGCAGTATTTT
TRBD2	-	TRBV5-1	TRBJ2-3	CASSSGGLAGTDTQYF	TGCGCCAGCAGCTCGGGGGGACTAGCCGGCACAGATACGCAGTATTTT
TRBD2	-	TRBV4-1	TRBJ2-2	CASSRRGGVDTGELFF	TGCGCCAGCAGCCGTCGGGGGGGCGTTGACACCGGGGAGCTGTTTTTT
TRBD2	-	TRBV7-3	TRBJ2-3	CASSLKTSGGTDTQYF	TGTGCCAGCAGCTTAAAGACTAGCGGGGGCACAGATACGCAGTATTTT
-	few	TRBV6-5	TRBJ1-1	CASSLGPGATEAFF	TGTGCCAGCAGCCTCGGGCCAGGGGCCACTGAAGCTTTCTTT
-	-	TRBV6-6	TRBJ1-1	CASRPRAMVSTEAFF	TGTGCCAGCAGGCCAAGGGCAATGGTATCCACTGAAGCTTTCTTT
TRBD2	-	TRBV7-9	TRBJ2-1	CASSSRLAGGPREQFF	TGTGCCAGCAGCTCAAGACTAGCGGGGGGACCTAGAGAGCAGTTCTTC
TRBD2	-	TRBV5-1	TRBJ2-2	CASSFRTSGGAWELFF	TGCGCCAGCAGCTTCCGGACTAGCGGGGGGGCCTGGGAGCTGTTTTTT